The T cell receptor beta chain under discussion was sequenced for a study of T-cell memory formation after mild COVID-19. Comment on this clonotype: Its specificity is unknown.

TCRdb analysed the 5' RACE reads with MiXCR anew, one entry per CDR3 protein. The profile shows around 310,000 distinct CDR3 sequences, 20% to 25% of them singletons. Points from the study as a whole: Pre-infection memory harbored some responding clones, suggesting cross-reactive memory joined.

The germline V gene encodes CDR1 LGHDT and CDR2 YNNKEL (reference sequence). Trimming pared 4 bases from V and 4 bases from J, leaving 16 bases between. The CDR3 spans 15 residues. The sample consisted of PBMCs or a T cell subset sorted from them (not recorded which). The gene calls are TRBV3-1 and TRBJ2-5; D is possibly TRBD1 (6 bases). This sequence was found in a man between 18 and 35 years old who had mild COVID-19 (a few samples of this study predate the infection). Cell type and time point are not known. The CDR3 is CASSRQLRGGETQYF. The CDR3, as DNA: TGTGCCAGCAGCCGGCAACTCAGGGGTGGAGAGACCCAGTACTTC.